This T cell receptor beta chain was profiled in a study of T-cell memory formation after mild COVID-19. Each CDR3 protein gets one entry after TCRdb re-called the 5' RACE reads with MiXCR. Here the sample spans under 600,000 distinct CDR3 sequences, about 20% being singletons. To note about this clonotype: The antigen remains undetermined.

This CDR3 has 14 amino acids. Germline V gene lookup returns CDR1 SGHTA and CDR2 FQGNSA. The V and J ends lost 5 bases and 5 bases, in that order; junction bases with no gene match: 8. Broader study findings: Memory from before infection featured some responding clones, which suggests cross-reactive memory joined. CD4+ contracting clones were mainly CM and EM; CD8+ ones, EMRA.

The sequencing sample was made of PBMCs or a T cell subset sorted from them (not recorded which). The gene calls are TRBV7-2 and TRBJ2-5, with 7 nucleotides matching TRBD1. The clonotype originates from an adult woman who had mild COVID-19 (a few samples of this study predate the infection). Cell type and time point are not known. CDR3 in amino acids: CASSTAQGSETQYF. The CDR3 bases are TGTGCCAGCAGCACCGCACAGGGGAGCGAGACCCAGTACTTC. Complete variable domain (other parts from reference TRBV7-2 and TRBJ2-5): GAGVSQSPSNKVTEKGKDVELRCDPISGHTALYWYRQSLGQGLEFLIYFQGNSAPDKSGLPSDRFSAERTGGSVSTLTIQRTQQEDSAVYLCASSTAQGSETQYFGPGTRLLVL.